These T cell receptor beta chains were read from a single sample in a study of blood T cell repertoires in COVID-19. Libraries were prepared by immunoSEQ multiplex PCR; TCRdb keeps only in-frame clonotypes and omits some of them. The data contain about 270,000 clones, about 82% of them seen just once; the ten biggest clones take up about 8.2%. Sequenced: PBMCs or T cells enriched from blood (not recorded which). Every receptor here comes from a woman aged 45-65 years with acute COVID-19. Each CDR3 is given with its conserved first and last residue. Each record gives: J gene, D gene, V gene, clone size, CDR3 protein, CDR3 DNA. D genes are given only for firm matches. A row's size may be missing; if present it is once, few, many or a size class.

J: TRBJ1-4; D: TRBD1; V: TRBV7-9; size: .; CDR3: CASSRPGQANEKLFF; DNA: TGTGCCAGCAGCCGCCCGGGACAGGCTAATGAAAAACTGTTTTTT
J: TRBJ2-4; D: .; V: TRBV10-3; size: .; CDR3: CAISDSKAASAKNIQYF; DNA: TGTGCCATCAGTGATAGTAAAGCCGCATCGGCCAAAAACATTCAGTACTTC
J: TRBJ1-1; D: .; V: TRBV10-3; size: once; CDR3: CAISDLYEAFF; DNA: TGTGCCATCAGTGACTTGTATGAAGCTTTCTTT
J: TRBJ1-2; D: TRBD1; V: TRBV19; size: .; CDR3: CASSPGGYLYGYTF; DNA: TGTGCCAGTAGTCCAGGGGGGTATCTCTATGGCTACACCTTC
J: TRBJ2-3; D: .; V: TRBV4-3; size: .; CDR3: CASSPRRGDTQYF; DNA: TGCGCCAGCAGCCCCCGCCGCGGGGATACGCAGTATTTT
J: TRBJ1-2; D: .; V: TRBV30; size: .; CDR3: CAWSGEGHDNYGYTF; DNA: TGTGCCTGGAGTGGAGAGGGACACGACAACTATGGCTACACCTTC
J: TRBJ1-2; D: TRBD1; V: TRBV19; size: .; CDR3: CASSIERDREGYTF; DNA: TGTGCCAGTAGTATAGAACGGGACAGAGAAGGCTACACCTTC
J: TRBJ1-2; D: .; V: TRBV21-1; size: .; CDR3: CASSKPGREIYGYTF; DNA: TGTGCCAGCAGCAAACCAGGGCGAGAGATCTATGGCTACACCTTC
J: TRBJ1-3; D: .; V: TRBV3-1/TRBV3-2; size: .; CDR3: CASSQISSGNTIYF; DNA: TGTGCCAGCAGCCAAATCAGCTCTGGAAACACCATATATTTT
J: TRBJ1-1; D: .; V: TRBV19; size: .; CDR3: CASSTPGQPNTEAFF; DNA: TGTGCCAGTAGTACCCCAGGACAGCCTAACACTGAAGCTTTCTTT
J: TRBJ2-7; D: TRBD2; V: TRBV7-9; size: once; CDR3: CASSLEWLAGFHEQYF; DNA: TGTGCCAGCAGCTTAGAATGGCTAGCGGGGTTCCACGAGCAGTACTTC
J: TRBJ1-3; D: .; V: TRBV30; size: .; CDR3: CAWSDSVSGRNTIYF; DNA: TGTGCCTGGAGTGATTCTGTGTCGGGAAGAAACACCATATATTTT
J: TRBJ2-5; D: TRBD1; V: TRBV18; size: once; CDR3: CASSRGQGRETQYF; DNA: TGTGCCAGCTCACGAGGACAGGGTAGGGAGACCCAGTACTTC
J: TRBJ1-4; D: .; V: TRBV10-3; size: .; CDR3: CAISLRTGLNAKLFF; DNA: TGTGCCATCAGCCTTCGGACGGGGTTAAACGCAAAACTGTTTTTT
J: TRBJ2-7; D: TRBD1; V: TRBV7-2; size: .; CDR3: CASSLGTGASYEQYF; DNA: TGTGCCAGCAGCCTAGGGACAGGGGCCTCCTACGAGCAGTACTTC
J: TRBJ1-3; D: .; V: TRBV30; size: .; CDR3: CAWRRSENTIYF; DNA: TGTGCCTGGAGACGGAGCGAAAACACCATATATTTT
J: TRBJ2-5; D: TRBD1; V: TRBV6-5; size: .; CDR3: CASSFTQGAGGETQYF; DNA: TGTGCCAGCAGTTTCACTCAGGGGGCTGGAGGAGAGACCCAGTACTTC
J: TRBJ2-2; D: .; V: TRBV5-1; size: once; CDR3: CASSLGQMNTGELFF; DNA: TGCGCCAGCAGCTTGGGGCAGATGAACACCGGGGAGCTGTTTTTT
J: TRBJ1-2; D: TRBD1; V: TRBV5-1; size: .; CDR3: CASSLGQGDGYTF; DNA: TGCGCCAGCAGCTTGGGACAGGGAGATGGCTACACCTTC
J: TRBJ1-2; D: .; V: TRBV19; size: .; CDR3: CASNENNYGYTF; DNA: TGTGCCAGTAATGAGAATAACTATGGCTACACCTTC
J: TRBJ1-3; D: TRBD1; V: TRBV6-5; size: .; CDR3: CARTDRGSGNTIYF; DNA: TGTGCCAGGACGGACAGGGGGTCTGGAAACACCATATATTTT
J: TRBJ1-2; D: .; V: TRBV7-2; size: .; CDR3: CASRKTSPGAVGGYTF; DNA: TGTGCCAGCAGAAAAACTTCCCCGGGAGCCGTTGGTGGCTACACCTTC
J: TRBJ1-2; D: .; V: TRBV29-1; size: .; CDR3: CSTQVSAYYGYTF; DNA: TGCAGTACGCAGGTCAGTGCGTACTATGGCTACACCTTC
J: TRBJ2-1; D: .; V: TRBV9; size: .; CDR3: CASSVLGTLQGEQFF; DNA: TGTGCCAGCAGCGTCCTCGGGACACTCCAGGGAGAGCAGTTCTTC
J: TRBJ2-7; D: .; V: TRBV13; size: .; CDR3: CASSSGPSSYEQYF; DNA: TGTGCCAGCAGCTCAGGCCCGAGCTCCTACGAGCAGTACTTC
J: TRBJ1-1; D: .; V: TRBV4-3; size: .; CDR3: CASSHESSTDSPNTEAFF; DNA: TGCGCCAGCAGCCATGAATCCTCGACCGACAGTCCGAACACTGAAGCTTTCTTT
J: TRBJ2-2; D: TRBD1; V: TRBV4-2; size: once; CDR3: CASSQGQGRVVAGELFF; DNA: TGTGCCAGCAGCCAGGGACAGGGGCGGGTCGTGGCCGGGGAGCTGTTTTTT
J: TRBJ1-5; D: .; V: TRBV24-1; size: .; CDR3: CATSDIRGPPKGSNQPQHF; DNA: TGTGCCACCAGTGACATTCGGGGTCCTCCCAAAGGAAGCAATCAGCCCCAGCATTTT
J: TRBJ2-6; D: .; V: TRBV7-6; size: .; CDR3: CASSLGNSGANVLTF; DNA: TGTGCCAGCAGCTTAGGTAACTCTGGGGCCAACGTCCTGACTTTC
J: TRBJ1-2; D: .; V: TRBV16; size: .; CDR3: CASSPVSYGYTF; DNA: TGTGCCAGCAGTCCCGTATCGTATGGCTACACCTTC
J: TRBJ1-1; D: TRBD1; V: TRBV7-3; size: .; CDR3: CASSLGQSNTEAFF; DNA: TGTGCCAGCAGCTTGGGACAGTCGAACACTGAAGCTTTCTTT
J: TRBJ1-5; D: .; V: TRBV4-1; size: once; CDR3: CASSQGPGSNQPQHF; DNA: TGCGCCAGCTCCCAGGGGCCGGGGAGCAATCAGCCCCAGCATTTT
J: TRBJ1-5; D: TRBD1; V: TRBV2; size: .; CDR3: CASEAGGTDSNQPQHF; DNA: TGTGCCAGCGAGGCTGGCGGGACAGATAGCAATCAGCCCCAGCATTTT
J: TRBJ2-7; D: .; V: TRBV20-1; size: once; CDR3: CSAQDGYEQYF; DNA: TGCAGTGCTCAAGACGGGTACGAGCAGTACTTC
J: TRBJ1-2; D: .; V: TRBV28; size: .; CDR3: CASSLRGAYYGYTF; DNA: TGTGCCAGCAGTTTGCGGGGTGCTTACTATGGCTACACCTTC
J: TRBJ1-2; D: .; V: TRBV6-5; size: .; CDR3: CASRPRGDNGYTF; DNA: TGTGCCAGCAGACCCCGGGGGGATAATGGCTACACCTTC
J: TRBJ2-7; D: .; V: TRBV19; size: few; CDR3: CASSGRGLTYEQYF; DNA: TGTGCCTCTTCGGGGCGGGGTCTGACCTACGAGCAGTACTTC
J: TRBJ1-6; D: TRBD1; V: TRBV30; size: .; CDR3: CAWSRDRGPYNSPLHF; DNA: TGTGCCTGGAGTCGGGACAGGGGTCCCTATAATTCACCCCTCCACTTT
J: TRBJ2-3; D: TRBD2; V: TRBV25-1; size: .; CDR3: CASAFLAGGQSDTQYF; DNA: TGTGCCAGCGCCTTTTTGGCGGGGGGGCAATCAGATACGCAGTATTTT
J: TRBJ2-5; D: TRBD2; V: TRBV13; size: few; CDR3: CASSLRLAGGSETQYF; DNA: TGTGCCAGCAGCTTAAGACTAGCGGGGGGCTCAGAGACCCAGTACTTC
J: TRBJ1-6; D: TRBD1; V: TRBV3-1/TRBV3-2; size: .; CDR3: CASSQEYGTGAHF; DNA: TGTGCCAGCAGCCAAGAGTACGGGACAGGAGCCCACTTT
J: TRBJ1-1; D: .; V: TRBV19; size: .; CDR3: CASSPRAGGPNTEAFF; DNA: TGTGCCAGTAGCCCCCGGGCGGGGGGCCCAAACACTGAAGCTTTCTTT
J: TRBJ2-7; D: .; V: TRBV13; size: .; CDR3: CASSFITETPYEQYF; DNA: TGTGCCAGCAGCTTTATCACGGAGACCCCCTACGAGCAGTACTTC
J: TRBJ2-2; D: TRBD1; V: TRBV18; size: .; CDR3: CASSSTGTTGELFF; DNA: TGTGCCAGCTCATCGACAGGGACGACCGGGGAGCTGTTTTTT
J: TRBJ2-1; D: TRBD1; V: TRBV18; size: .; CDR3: CASSPQGAGEQFF; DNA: TGTGCCAGCTCACCTCAGGGGGCGGGTGAGCAGTTCTTC
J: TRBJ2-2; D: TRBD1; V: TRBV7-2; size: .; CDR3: CASRYRGNTGELFF; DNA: TGTGCCAGCAGGTACAGGGGGAACACCGGGGAGCTGTTTTTT
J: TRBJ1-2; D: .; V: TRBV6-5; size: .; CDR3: CASSYSGPGGYTF; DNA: TGTGCCAGCAGTTACTCTGGCCCAGGGGGCTACACCTTC
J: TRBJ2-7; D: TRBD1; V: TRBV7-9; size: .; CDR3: CASSQTGTGAYEQYF; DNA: TGTGCCAGCAGCCAGACCGGGACAGGAGCCTACGAGCAGTACTTC
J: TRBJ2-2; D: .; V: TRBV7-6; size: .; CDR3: CASSAARVPGELFF; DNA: TGTGCCAGCAGCGCCGCGAGGGTCCCCGGGGAGCTGTTTTTT
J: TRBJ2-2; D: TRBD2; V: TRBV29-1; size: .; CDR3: CSARLASRAGELFF; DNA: TGCAGCGCCCGACTAGCAAGTAGGGCCGGGGAGCTGTTTTTT